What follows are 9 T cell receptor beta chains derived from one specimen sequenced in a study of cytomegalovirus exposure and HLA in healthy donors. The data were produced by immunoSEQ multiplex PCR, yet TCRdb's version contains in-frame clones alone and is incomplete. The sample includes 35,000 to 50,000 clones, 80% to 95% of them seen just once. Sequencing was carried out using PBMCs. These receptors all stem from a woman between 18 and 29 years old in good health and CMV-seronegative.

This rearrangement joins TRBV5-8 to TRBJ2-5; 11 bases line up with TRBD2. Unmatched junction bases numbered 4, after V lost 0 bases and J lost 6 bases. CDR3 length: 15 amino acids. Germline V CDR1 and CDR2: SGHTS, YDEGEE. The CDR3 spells CASSLGLAGRKTQYF. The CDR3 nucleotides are TGTGCCAGCAGCTTGGGACTAGCGGGGCGGAAGACCCAGTACTTC.

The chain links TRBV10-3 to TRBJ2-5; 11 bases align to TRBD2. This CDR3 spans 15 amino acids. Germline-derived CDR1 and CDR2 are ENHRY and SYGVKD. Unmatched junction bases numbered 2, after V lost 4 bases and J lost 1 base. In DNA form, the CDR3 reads TGTGCCATCAGTGCGGGACTAGCGGTCCAAGAGACCCAGTACTTC. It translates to CAISAGLAVQETQYF.

CDR3 nucleotides: TGTGCCAGCTCACCGCCTGGACTAGCGGGAGGAGATACGCAGTATTTT. This gives the protein CASSPPGLAGGDTQYF. The chain recombines TRBV18 with TRBJ2-3, with 14 bases aligning to TRBD2. Germline CDR1 reads KGHSH; CDR2 reads LQKENI. The length of the CDR3 is 16 residues. Trimming at V came to 3 bases and at J to 5 bases, leaving 4 bases not matched to a gene.

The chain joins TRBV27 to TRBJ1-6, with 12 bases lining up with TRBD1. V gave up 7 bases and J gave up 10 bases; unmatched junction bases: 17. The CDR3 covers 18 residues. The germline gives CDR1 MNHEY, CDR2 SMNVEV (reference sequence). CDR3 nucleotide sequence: TGTGCCAGCACCGCTAGGGGGACAGGGGGCAGATTCAGATCACCCCTCCACTTT. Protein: CASTARGTGGRFRSPLHF.

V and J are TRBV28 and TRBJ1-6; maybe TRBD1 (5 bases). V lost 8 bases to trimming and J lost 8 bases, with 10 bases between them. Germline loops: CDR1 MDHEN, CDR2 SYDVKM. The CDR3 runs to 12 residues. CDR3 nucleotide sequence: TGTGCCAGCGGCAAACAGGATTCACCCCTCCACTTT. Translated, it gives CASGKQDSPLHF.

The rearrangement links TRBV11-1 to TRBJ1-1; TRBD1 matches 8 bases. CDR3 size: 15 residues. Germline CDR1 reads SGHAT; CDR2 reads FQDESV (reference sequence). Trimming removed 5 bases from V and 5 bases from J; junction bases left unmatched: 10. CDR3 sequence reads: CASSPGTGPRTEAFF. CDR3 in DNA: TGTGCCAGCAGCCCCGGGACAGGCCCCAGGACTGAAGCTTTCTTT.

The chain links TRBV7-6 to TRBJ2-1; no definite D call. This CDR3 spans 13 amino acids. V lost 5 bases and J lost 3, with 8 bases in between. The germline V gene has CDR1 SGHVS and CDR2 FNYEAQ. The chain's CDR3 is CASSPYLYNEQFF. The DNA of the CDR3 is TGTGCCAGCAGCCCCTACCTCTACAATGAGCAGTTCTTC.

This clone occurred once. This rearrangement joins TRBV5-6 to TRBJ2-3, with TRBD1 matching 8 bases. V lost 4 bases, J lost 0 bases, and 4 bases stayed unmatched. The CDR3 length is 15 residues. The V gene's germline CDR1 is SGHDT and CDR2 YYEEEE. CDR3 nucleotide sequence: TGTGCCAGCAGCCTCCAGGGGGCTAGCACAGATACGCAGTATTTT. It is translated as CASSLQGASTDTQYF.

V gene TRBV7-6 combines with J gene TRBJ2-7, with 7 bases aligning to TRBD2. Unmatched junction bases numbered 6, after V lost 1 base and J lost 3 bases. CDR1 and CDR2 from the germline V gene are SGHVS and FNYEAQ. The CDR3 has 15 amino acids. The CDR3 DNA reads TGTGCCAGCAGCTTAGATGTAGCGGGTAACTACGAGCAGTACTTC. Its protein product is CASSLDVAGNYEQYF.